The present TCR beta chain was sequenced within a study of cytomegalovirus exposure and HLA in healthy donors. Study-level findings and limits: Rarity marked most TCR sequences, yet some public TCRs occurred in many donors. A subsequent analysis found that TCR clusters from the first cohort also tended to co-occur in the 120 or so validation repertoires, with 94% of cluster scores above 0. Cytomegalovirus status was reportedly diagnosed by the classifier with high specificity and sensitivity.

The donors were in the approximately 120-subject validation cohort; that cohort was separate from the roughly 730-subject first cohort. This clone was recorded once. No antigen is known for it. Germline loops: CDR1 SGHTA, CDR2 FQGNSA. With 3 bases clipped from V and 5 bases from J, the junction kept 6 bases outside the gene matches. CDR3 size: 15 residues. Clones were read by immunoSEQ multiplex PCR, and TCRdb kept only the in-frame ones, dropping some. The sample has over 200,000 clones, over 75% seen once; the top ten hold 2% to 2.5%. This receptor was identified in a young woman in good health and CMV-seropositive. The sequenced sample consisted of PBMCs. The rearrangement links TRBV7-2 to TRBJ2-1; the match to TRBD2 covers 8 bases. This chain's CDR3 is CASSFPSGWDNEQFF. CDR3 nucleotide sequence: TGTGCCAGCAGCTTCCCTAGCGGGTGGGACAATGAGCAGTTCTTC.